This T cell receptor beta chain was found in a study of Ad26.COV2.S vaccination and SARS-CoV-2 variants. Clones were read by immunoSEQ multiplex PCR, and TCRdb kept only the in-frame ones, dropping some. The table includes over 350,000 clones, 80% to 90% detected once. Trimming took 9 bases from V and 6 from J, leaving 15 bases between them. This CDR3 region has 13 residues. Germline CDR1 LNHDA, CDR2 SQIVND (reference sequence). Treatment: roughly 18 received Ad26.COV2.S at low or high dose, single or two shots; five or six received placebo; per-sample allocation not given. Sampling was performed 63 days after the first vaccine or placebo injection.

The chain uses TRBV19 and TRBJ2-1; D might be TRBD2 (5 bases). This TCR derives from a person between 18 and 65 years old who received the Ad26.COV2.S COVID-19 vaccine or a placebo. The material sequenced was peripheral blood, taken in a trial of Ad26.COV2.S vaccine versus placebo. The chain's CDR3 is CASSWGDANEQFF. The CDR3 DNA follows: TGTGCCAGCTCGTGGGGAGACGCCAATGAGCAGTTCTTC.